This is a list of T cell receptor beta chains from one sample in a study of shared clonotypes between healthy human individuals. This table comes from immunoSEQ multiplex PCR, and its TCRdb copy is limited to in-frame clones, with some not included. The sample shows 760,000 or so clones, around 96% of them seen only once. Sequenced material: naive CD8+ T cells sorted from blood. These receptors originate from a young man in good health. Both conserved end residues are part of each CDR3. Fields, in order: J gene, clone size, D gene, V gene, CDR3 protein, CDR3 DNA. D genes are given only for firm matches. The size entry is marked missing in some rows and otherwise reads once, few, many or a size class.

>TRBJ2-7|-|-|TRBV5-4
CASSLAAVGEQYF
TGTGCCAGCAGCTTGGCCGCGGTGGGCGAGCAGTACTTC
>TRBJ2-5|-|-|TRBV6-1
CASRDTNQETQYF
TGTGCCAGCAGGGACACAAATCAAGAGACCCAGTACTTC
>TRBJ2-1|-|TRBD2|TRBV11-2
CASRVPGLGRSIEQFF
TGTGCCAGCAGAGTCCCGGGACTAGGGAGGAGTATTGAGCAGTTCTTC
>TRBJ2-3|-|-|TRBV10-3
CAISESVRISTDTQYF
TGTGCCATCAGTGAATCGGTCAGGATTAGCACAGATACGCAGTATTTT
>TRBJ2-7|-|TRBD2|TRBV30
CAWNGLAGYEQYF
TGTGCCTGGAATGGACTAGCGGGATACGAGCAGTACTTC
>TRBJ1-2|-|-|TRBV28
CASSGADDNGYTF
TGTGCCAGCAGCGGAGCGGACGATAATGGCTACACCTTC
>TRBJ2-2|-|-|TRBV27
CASRGFRTGELFF
TGTGCCAGCAGAGGGTTCAGGACCGGGGAGCTGTTTTTT
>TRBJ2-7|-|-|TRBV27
CASSPVVAELYEQYF
TGTGCCAGCAGTCCAGTAGTAGCGGAACTCTACGAGCAGTACTTC
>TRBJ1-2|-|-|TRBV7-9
CASSPGHRDYGYTF
TGTGCCAGCAGCCCAGGACATAGGGACTATGGCTACACCTTC
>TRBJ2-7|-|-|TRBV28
CASSLIGSVDYEQYF
TGTGCCAGCAGTTTGATTGGGAGCGTGGACTACGAGCAGTACTTC
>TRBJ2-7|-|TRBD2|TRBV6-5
CASSYSNSGNGEQYF
TGTGCCAGCAGTTACTCAAATAGCGGGAACGGCGAGCAGTACTTC
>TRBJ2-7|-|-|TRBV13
CASNSRGLAAYEQYF
TGTGCCAGCAACTCCCGAGGGCTCGCTGCCTACGAGCAGTACTTC
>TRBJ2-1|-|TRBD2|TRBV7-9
CASSLREGRNNEQFF
TGTGCCAGCAGCCTACGGGAGGGCCGGAACAATGAGCAGTTCTTC
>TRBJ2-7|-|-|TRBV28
CASSSPRDPKPYEQYF
TGTGCCAGCAGTTCTCCCCGGGACCCTAAACCCTACGAGCAGTACTTC
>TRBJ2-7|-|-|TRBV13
CASTSLGRDEQYF
TGTGCCAGCACCTCACTGGGACGAGACGAGCAGTACTTC
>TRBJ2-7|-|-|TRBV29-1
CSVGIPGTYEQYF
TGCAGCGTCGGCATTCCGGGTACCTACGAGCAGTACTTC
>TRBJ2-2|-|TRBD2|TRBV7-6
CASSLEASGAMGTGELFF
TGTGCCAGCAGCTTAGAGGCTAGCGGAGCCATGGGCACCGGGGAGCTGTTTTTT
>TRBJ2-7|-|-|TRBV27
CASSLSGRAHEQYF
TGTGCCAGCAGTTTATCTGGCAGGGCCCACGAGCAGTACTTC
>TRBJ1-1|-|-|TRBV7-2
CASSYGPGTNTEAFF
TGTGCCAGCAGCTATGGGCCAGGGACTAACACTGAAGCTTTCTTT
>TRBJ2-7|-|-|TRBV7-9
CASSSTGLDEQYF
TGTGCCAGCAGCTCAACGGGACTCGACGAGCAGTACTTC
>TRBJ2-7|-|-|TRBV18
CASSPRPGQPSSYEQYF
TGTGCCAGCTCACCACGACCGGGACAACCTAGCTCCTACGAGCAGTACTTC
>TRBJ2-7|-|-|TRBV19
CASSNRDSYEQYF
TGTGCCAGTAGTAACAGGGACTCCTACGAGCAGTACTTC
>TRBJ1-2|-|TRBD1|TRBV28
CASSLAGDRAYGYTF
TGTGCCAGCAGTTTAGCGGGGGACAGGGCTTATGGCTACACCTTC
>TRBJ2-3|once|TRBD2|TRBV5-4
CASSLEREATDTQYF
TGTGCCAGCAGCTTGGAGCGGGAGGCCACAGATACGCAGTATTTT
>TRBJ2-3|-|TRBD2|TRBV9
CASSPRLAGVSDTQYF
TGTGCCAGCAGCCCACGACTAGCGGGAGTATCAGATACGCAGTATTTT
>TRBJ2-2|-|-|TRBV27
CASGRVLYTGELFF
TGTGCCAGCGGAAGGGTCCTTTACACCGGGGAGCTGTTTTTT
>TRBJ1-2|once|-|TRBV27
CASGMGNREPGGYTF
TGTGCCAGCGGGATGGGGAACAGAGAGCCGGGTGGCTACACCTTC
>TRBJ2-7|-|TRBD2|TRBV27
CASSPSGWSSYEQYF
TGTGCCAGCAGCCCTAGCGGGTGGAGCTCCTACGAGCAGTACTTC
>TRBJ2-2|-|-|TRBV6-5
CASSYRQDGELFF
TGTGCCAGCAGTTACAGGCAGGACGGGGAGCTGTTTTTT
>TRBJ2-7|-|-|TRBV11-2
CASSLAGGPSYEQYF
TGTGCCAGCAGCTTAGCTGGGGGGCCCTCCTACGAGCAGTACTTC
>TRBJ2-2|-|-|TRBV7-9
CASSLLGDLTGELFF
TGTGCCAGCAGCTTATTAGGGGACCTCACCGGGGAGCTGTTTTTT
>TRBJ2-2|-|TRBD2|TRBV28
CASSFVLAGGSYTGELFF
TGTGCCAGCAGTTTCGTTCTAGCGGGAGGATCTTACACCGGGGAGCTGTTTTTT
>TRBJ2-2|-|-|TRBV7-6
CASSWERAGGGELFF
TGTGCCAGCAGCTGGGAGCGGGCTGGTGGCGGGGAGCTGTTTTTT